A single sample gave rise to the 32 T cell receptor beta chains below, sequenced in a study of beta chain features in type 1 diabetes. What was sequenced were expressed TCRB transcripts, since all of the isolated RNA had been reverse transcribed. The data were produced by immunoSEQ multiplex PCR, yet TCRdb's version contains in-frame clones alone and is incomplete. The sample has roughly 380,000 clones, 15% to 20% seen once. The sample comprised naive CD4+ T cells from blood. These receptors were taken from a woman in her late teens or twenties in good health.

The chain carries TRBV2 and TRBJ1-6, with TRBD1 matching 9 bases. V gave up 0 bases and J gave up 5 bases; unmatched junction bases: 2. The CDR3 is 16 amino acids. CDR1 is SNHLY and CDR2 is FYNNEI in the germline V gene. CDR3 in DNA: TGTGCCAGCAGTGAAGCCGGGACAGGGCATAATTCACCCCTCCACTTT. Its protein is CASSEAGTGHNSPLHF.

The chain is built from TRBV5-6 and TRBJ1-1; D is ambiguous. The germline V and J ends were trimmed by 2 bases and 2 bases, with 7 bases remaining between them. CDR1 is SGHDT and CDR2 is YYEEEE in the germline V gene. CDR3 length: 13 residues. CDR3 sequence (DNA): TGTGCCAGCAGCTTACCAGGTAACACTGAAGCTTTCTTT. Translating it yields CASSLPGNTEAFF.

V and J are TRBV7-2 and TRBJ1-6, with 10 bases fitting TRBD1. Germline CDR1 SGHTA, CDR2 FQGNSA. The length of the CDR3 is 13 residues. V lost 6 bases to trimming and J lost 14 bases; unmatched junction nucleotides: 7. Written as DNA, the CDR3 is TGTGCCAGCAGGGTACGGGACAGGGGAACCCTCCACTTT. Protein: CASRVRDRGTLHF.

This clone was seen a few times. Other DNA variants within this sample encode the same CDR3. This chain connects TRBV7-9 to TRBJ2-7, with 10 bases that match TRBD2. The CDR3 length is 15 residues. With V trimmed by 1 base and J by 2 bases, 2 bases remained unmatched. From germline, CDR1 is SEHNR and CDR2 FQNEAQ (reference sequence). This CDR3 is CASSLVLAGAYEQYF. As DNA, the CDR3 is TGTGCCAGCAGCTTAGTTCTAGCGGGGGCCTACGAGCAGTACTTC. Together with reference TRBV7-9 and TRBJ2-7, the CDR3 gives the full variable domain: DTGVSQNPRHKITKRGQNVTFRCDPISEHNRLYWYRQTLGQGPEFLTYFQNEAQLEKSRLLSDRFSAERPKGSFSTLEIQRTEQGDSAMYLCASSLVLAGAYEQYFGPGTRLTVT.

The chain combines TRBV27 with TRBJ1-2; the D is unclear. V shed 4 bases and J shed 8 bases, with 14 bases lying between them. CDR1 is MNHEY and CDR2 is SMNVEV in the germline V gene (reference sequence). CDR3 size: 13 residues. The chain's CDR3 is CASSYQEGSGYTF. The CDR3 DNA is TGTGCCAGCAGTTACCAGGAGGGATCGGGCTACACCTTC.

V usage is TRBV5-4 and J usage is TRBJ1-1, with D tentatively TRBD1 (6 bases). Looked up from germline, CDR1 is SGHNT and CDR2 is YYREEE (reference sequence). CDR3 length: 15 residues. The V end was cut by 6 bases, the J end by 1 base, with 16 bases between. The CDR3 sequence: CASTTQLTGNTEAFF. DNA for the CDR3: TGTGCCAGCACCACGCAGCTGACAGGGAACACTGAAGCTTTCTTT.

The chain carries TRBV27 and TRBJ1-2; D may be TRBD1 (5 bases). Trimming shortened V by 8 bases and J by 4 bases, and 17 bases separated the two germline ends. The CDR3 is 14 amino acids. The germline V gene has CDR1 MNHEY and CDR2 SMNVEV (reference sequence). The CDR3 is CASSPQGRTYGYTF. The CDR3 DNA reads as TGTGCCAGCTCCCCGCAGGGCAGGACCTATGGCTACACCTTC.

J is TRBJ2-2 and V is TRBV5-1; D unresolved. Germline V lookup: CDR1 SGHRS, CDR2 YFSETQ. Deletions cut 0 bases from V and 6 bases from J, with 9 bases between. The CDR3 runs to 14 residues. CDR3 region: CASSLDLSAGELFF. The CDR3 nucleotides are TGCGCCAGCAGCTTGGATCTCTCCGCCGGGGAGCTGTTTTTT.

In the case of this clone: The same CDR3 also results from other DNA sequences found in this sample. This chain joins TRBV5-4 and TRBJ2-5, with 7 bases lining up with TRBD2. The CDR3 length is 15 residues. V lost 1 base, J lost 5 bases, and 8 bases stayed unmatched. The germline CDR1 and CDR2 sequences are SGHNT and YYREEE (reference sequence). CDR3 residues: CASSLRLAGGETQYF. Written as DNA, the CDR3 is TGTGCCAGCAGCTTGCGTTTAGCGGGTGGGGAGACCCAGTACTTC.

This clone was detected a few times. The chain has TRBV7-9 and TRBJ2-5; D might be TRBD2 (5 bases). The CDR3 totals 13 residues. Per the germline V gene, CDR1 is SEHNR and CDR2 is FQNEAQ (reference sequence). The germline V and J ends were trimmed by 5 bases and 4 bases, with 11 bases remaining between them. Here the CDR3 reads CASSRPGSETQYF. Written as DNA, the CDR3 is TGTGCCAGCAGCCGGCCGGGGTCAGAGACCCAGTACTTC.

This clone occurred a few times. The V gene is TRBV19, the J gene TRBJ2-5; D gene uncertain. Germline CDR1 reads LNHDA; CDR2 reads SQIVND (reference sequence). This CDR3 spans 13 amino acids. V was clipped by 3 bases and J by 3 bases, with 8 bases between them. In nucleotides, the CDR3 is TGTGCCAGTAGTATCAGGTGGGAAGAGACCCAGTACTTC. Translation: CASSIRWEETQYF. Supplemented by reference TRBV19 and TRBJ2-5, the full variable domain reads DGGITQSPKYLFRKEGQNVTLSCEQNLNHDAMYWYRQDPGQGLRLIYYSQIVNDFQKGDIAEGYSVSREKKESFPLTVTSAQKNPTAFYLCASSIRWEETQYFGPGTRLLVL.

The V and J genes are TRBV4-1 and TRBJ2-7; TRBD1 matches 12 bases. Per the germline V gene, CDR1 is MGHRA and CDR2 is YSYEKL. With V trimmed by 3 bases and J by 4 bases, 7 bases remained unmatched. This CDR3 comprises 16 residues. CDR3 sequence (DNA): TGCGCCAGCAGCCAGCCGGGACAGGGGGCGCGATACGAGCAGTACTTC. It is translated as CASSQPGQGARYEQYF.

This clone was seen more than once but under ten times. This chain connects TRBV7-2 to TRBJ2-7; possibly TRBD2 for D (6 bases). The CDR3 sequence is 14 residues long. The germline CDR1 and CDR2 sequences are SGHTA and FQGNSA. The V and J ends lost 5 bases and 2 bases respectively, with 13 bases between them. This CDR3 reads CASSLGGDTYEQYF. The CDR3 DNA is TGTGCCAGCAGCCTAGGCGGGGATACCTACGAGCAGTACTTC.

This clone was found a few times. This CDR3 is CASKMGGSYEQYF. In DNA, the CDR3 is TGTGCCAGCAAGATGGGGGGCTCCTACGAGCAGTACTTC. The chain couples TRBV6-6 to TRBJ2-7, with a possible D match to TRBD2 (6 bases). V was pared by 7 bases and J by 0 bases, with 10 bases between. The V gene's germline CDR1 is MNHNY and CDR2 SVGAGI (reference sequence). The CDR3 covers 13 residues.

The chain recombines TRBV28 with TRBJ1-5; the D is unclear. The ends were cut back, 7 bases at V and 9 bases at J, with 13 bases in the middle. The germline V gene has CDR1 MDHEN and CDR2 SYDVKM. This CDR3 region has 12 residues. Here the CDR3 DNA reads TGTGCCAGCAAGTCGGGTTTGGGGCCCCAGCATTTT. This encodes CASKSGLGPQHF.

The chain uses TRBV18 and TRBJ1-5; D remains unclear. Germline V gene lookup returns CDR1 KGHSH and CDR2 LQKENI. Between the trimmed V and J ends, which lost 2 bases and 2 bases, there was a span of 13 bases. The CDR3 consists of 16 residues. The chain's CDR3 is CASSPRPAGGNQPQHF. As DNA, the CDR3 is TGTGCCAGCTCACCAAGACCTGCGGGTGGCAATCAGCCCCAGCATTTT.

The chain uses TRBV19 and TRBJ1-2; D gene uncertain. CDR1 and CDR2 from the germline V gene are LNHDA and SQIVND (reference sequence). The V end lost 5 bases, the J end lost 3 bases, and 13 bases lay between the germline ends. The CDR3 runs to 14 residues. The CDR3 loop is CASSSSGVDYGYTF. CDR3 nucleotides: TGTGCCAGTAGTTCAAGTGGAGTTGACTATGGCTACACCTTC.

Only a few counts were recorded for this clone. This chain uses TRBV5-4 with TRBJ1-2, with D uncertain. CDR1 SGHNT and CDR2 YYREEE come from the germline V gene (reference sequence). This CDR3 region has 14 residues. Trimming pared 2 bases from V and 4 bases from J, leaving 12 bases between. The CDR3 DNA is TGTGCCAGCAGCTTTAAGGGCAGCGGCTATGGCTACACCTTC. Translated: CASSFKGSGYGYTF.

A few counts support this clone. J is TRBJ2-1 and V is TRBV6-1, with 11 bases identical to TRBD2. Per germline, CDR1 MNHNS and CDR2 SASEGT. Losses at the gene ends were 2 bases for V and 12 bases for J; bases not matched to a gene: 3. CDR3 length equals 13 residues. This CDR3 is CASSEPGTSGQFF. Written as DNA, the CDR3 is TGTGCCAGCAGTGAACCGGGGACTAGCGGGCAGTTCTTC.

The CDR3 sequence is CSVRRGTEETQYF. CDR3 bases: TGCAGCGTCCGCAGGGGTACGGAAGAGACCCAGTACTTC. The J gene is TRBJ2-5, the V gene TRBV29-1, with TRBD1 as a possible D gene (6 bases). The germline V and J ends were trimmed by 6 bases and 3 bases, with 14 bases remaining between them. Per the germline V gene, CDR1 is SQVTM and CDR2 is ANQGSEA. CDR3 size: 13 residues.

This clone was counted a few times. V gene TRBV7-9 combines with J gene TRBJ2-5; the match to TRBD1 covers 7 bases. The junction had 3 bases not matched to a gene; V was cut back by 3 bases and J by 5 bases. CDR3 size: 13 residues. Germline loops: CDR1 SEHNR, CDR2 FQNEAQ (reference sequence). The CDR3 bases are TGTGCCAGCAGCTTTACAGGGGATGAGACCCAGTACTTC. Translating it yields CASSFTGDETQYF.

This chain uses TRBV18 with TRBJ2-1; TRBD2 is a possible D gene (7 bases). V shed 2 bases and J shed 5 bases, with 13 bases lying between them. CDR3 length: 15 residues. From germline, CDR1 is KGHSH and CDR2 LQKENI. CDR3 nucleotides: TGTGCCAGCTCACCAATCGGGGGGCCTCACAATGAGCAGTTCTTC. This sequence encodes CASSPIGGPHNEQFF.

The V call is TRBV9, the J call TRBJ2-1, with D perhaps TRBD1 (5 bases). Trimming took 1 base from V and 0 from J, leaving 8 bases between them. CDR1 is SGDLS, CDR2 YYNGEE, per germline. There are 15 residues in the CDR3. CDR3 sequence: CASSVQGVSYNEQFF. The CDR3 bases are TGTGCCAGCAGCGTACAAGGGGTCTCCTACAATGAGCAGTTCTTC.

The V call is TRBV5-4, the J call TRBJ2-2, with 7 positions matching TRBD1. The CDR3 covers 14 residues. V lost 0 bases to trimming and J lost 6 bases; unmatched junction nucleotides: 2. Germline V lookup: CDR1 SGHNT, CDR2 YYREEE (reference sequence). The CDR3 coding sequence is TGTGCCAGCAGCTTGGATCAGGGGGCCGGGGAGCTGTTTTTT. Translated: CASSLDQGAGELFF.

This clone was detected a few times. The genes are TRBV30 and TRBJ1-2, with 7 bases identical to TRBD1. The V gene's germline CDR1 is GTSNPN and CDR2 SVGIG (reference sequence). The CDR3 covers 13 residues. Germline trimming cut 1 base from V and 4 bases from J; bases unmatched to any gene: 3. CDR3 amino acids: CAWSGTGPYGYTF. The CDR3 coding sequence is TGTGCCTGGAGTGGGACAGGACCCTATGGCTACACCTTC.

This clone has just a few counts. J is TRBJ2-7 and V is TRBV6-6, with 8 bases lining up with TRBD2. Germline assignment: CDR1 MNHNY and CDR2 SVGAGI (reference sequence). There are 14 residues in the CDR3. Losses at the gene ends were 3 bases for V and 8 bases for J; bases not matched to a gene: 9. CDR3 nucleotide sequence: TGTGCCAGCAGTTATCTGCGGGAGGAGGACAAGCAGTACTTC. Its translation is CASSYLREEDKQYF.

V usage is TRBV9 and J usage is TRBJ1-5, with D possibly matching TRBD1 (6 bases). Trimming took off 4 bases at V and 7 bases at J, with 18 bases between the two ends. Germline CDR1 and CDR2: SGDLS and YYNGEE. CDR3 length: 15 amino acids. CDR3 DNA sequence: TGTGCCAGCAGCCCGAACGGGAGGGGGGGACAGCCCCAGCATTTT. Amino acid sequence: CASSPNGRGGQPQHF.

The V and J genes are TRBV27 and TRBJ2-7; tentative D call: TRBD1 (7 bases). The germline V gene encodes CDR1 MNHEY and CDR2 SMNVEV (reference sequence). Trimming took 5 bases from V and 4 from J, leaving 15 bases between them. The CDR3 runs to 14 residues. The CDR3 DNA is TGTGCCAGCAGTCCCCGACAGGGACTTTACGAGCAGTACTTC. Translation gives CASSPRQGLYEQYF.

The chain is built from TRBV9 and TRBJ2-7, with D possibly TRBD1 on 5 matching bases. The length of the CDR3 is 14 residues. Germline CDR1 reads SGDLS; CDR2 reads YYNGEE. With 2 bases removed from V and 6 bases from J, the gap between germline ends came to 15 bases. CDR3 in amino acids: CASSVVPGFSEQYF. The CDR3 DNA reads as TGTGCCAGCAGCGTGGTGCCAGGGTTCAGCGAGCAGTACTTC.

The table lists this clone with a few counts. V gene TRBV13 combines with J gene TRBJ2-7; 10 positions agree with TRBD1. Germline V CDR1 and CDR2: PRHDT, FYEKMQ (reference sequence). The junction had 5 bases not matched to a gene; V was cut back by 5 bases and J by 4 bases. The CDR3 runs to 14 residues. DNA of the CDR3: TGTGCCAGCAGCGGGACAGGGGATAGTTACGAGCAGTACTTC. The encoded protein is CASSGTGDSYEQYF.

This clone was seen only a few times. This sequence joins TRBV7-9 and TRBJ2-7; 9 nucleotides agree with TRBD2. Trimming at V came to 5 bases and at J to 5 bases, leaving 10 bases not matched to a gene. CDR3 size: 15 residues. The germline CDR1 and CDR2 sequences are SEHNR and FQNEAQ (reference sequence). This CDR3 is CASSLPGSGSHEQYF. The DNA of the CDR3 is TGTGCCAGCAGCCTCCCGGGTAGCGGGAGCCACGAGCAGTACTTC.

This clone was seen more than once but under ten times. The chain links TRBV29-1 to TRBJ1-2; 8 bases are a match to TRBD1. V trimming: 4 bases; J trimming: 1 base; junction bases outside the gene matches: 11. CDR1 is SQVTM, CDR2 ANQGSEA, per germline. The CDR3 spans 16 residues. The CDR3 region is CSVAVQGAFHNYGYTF. The CDR3 nucleotides read TGCAGCGTTGCTGTCCAGGGGGCTTTTCATAACTATGGCTACACCTTC.